The entry below describes one T cell receptor (beta chain). No antigen is known for it. One base away there is no much larger clone; base qualities are not given. The 39 donors, aged about 6 to 90 years, were systemically healthy Caucasian individuals from Russia. Each donor gave roughly 11 milliliters of peripheral blood, drawn into EDTA-treated Vacutainer tubes. Ficoll-Paque density-gradient centrifugation was used to isolate PBMCs, with at least 7 million per sample. Total RNA was extracted from PBMCs with Trizol reagent, with at least 6 micrograms obtained per sample. The percentages of naive CD45RAhigh/CD27high T cells were determined by flow cytometry on a PBMC aliquot from every donor. This record belongs to a study of blood T cells in healthy people across ages (dated by TCRdb to between 2014 and 2016). Regarding the study in general: In model experiments, template switching captured about one uniquely barcoded TCR beta cDNA molecule for every two T cells. To track age-related changes in TCR beta repertoire diversity, the study relied on deep sequencing normalized with unique cDNA molecular identifiers. The donors were divided into four age groups: young (average approximately 17 years), middle-aged (approximately 42), aged (approximately 59) and long-lived (roughly 88). Two additional independent replicas of 1 million unique cDNA reads from the same blood draw were analyzed for two donors (one aged 18 to 30 and one aged 80 or older).

Its CDR3 holds 13 amino acids, cysteine through phenylalanine. CDR3 DNA only is kept here, 39 bases in frame from base 1. CDR1 and CDR2 (DFQATT, SNEGSKA) derive from the germline V gene (reference sequence). The protocol used for the library was 5' RACE. For sequencing, an Illumina HiSeq 2500 was employed. The second PCR ran for roughly 7 to 12 cycles and used a J-beta primer mix along with a sample-barcoded 5' primer. A template-switch 5' adaptor carrying 12 random nucleotides introduced a unique molecular identifier onto each TCR beta cDNA molecule. Each sample yielded at least 2.5 million CDR3-containing paired-end reads. First-strand cDNA synthesis was performed from all RNA using the Mint cDNA synthesis kit, with priming by a TRBC-specific oligonucleotide. After uracil-DNA glycosylase treatment, a first 18-cycle PCR used universal primers M1SS and BC2_uni_R on all cDNA. In the paper's pipeline: Normalization of each sample was performed by random selection of 1 million high-quality reads, each carrying a distinct molecular identifier. Reads with shared molecular identifiers were discarded instead of being binned into consensus sequences. MiTCR, with a Q25 quality threshold and the strictest error-elimination algorithm, was used for CDR3 identification, clonotype clustering and error correction. A nonparametric unseen species model with Euler transformation was used to estimate lower-bound total TCR beta diversity. TCRdb took the public reads, trimmed them with fastp at Q25, ran MiXCR for clone calling and kept in-frame beta chains. CDR3 protein sequences are deduplicated, and each keeps its most common genes and DNA. These V and J calls derive from TCRdb rather than the authors' analysis. The sample table holds over 700,000 distinct CDR3 sequences, of which approximately 25% were seen once. The ten largest clones capture more than 7.5% of the sample.

Overall results and qualifications from the work: There was a strong correlation between observed TCR beta diversity and the percentage of naive T cells measured by flow cytometry. Since profiling was done on bulk unsorted PBMCs, naive and antigen-experienced compartments could not be conclusively compared. Total diversity estimates from one million sequenced T cells were considered lower bounds and underestimates. Observed TCR beta diversity per million T cells fell roughly linearly with age, and a significant reduction was already apparent by age around 40. Compared with the aged group, more naive CD4+ T cells, fewer expanded clones and increased TCR diversity were shown by the long-lived group, suggesting age selection. Donor CMV infection status was unknown, potentially confounding age-related changes in expanded clonotypes.

These sequences were also reported in another study, on T cells of mothers and their children. The other study reports the following: Donors were nine systemically healthy Caucasian individuals: three mothers and their six children. cDNA synthesis used all of the extracted RNA, with roughly 1.5 ug of RNA in each 15 ul reaction. Sample barcodes and 2-4 random nucleotides were added via the M1S primer in the second PCR. Over 8 million TCR beta CDR3 reads came from each mother, compared with several million reads from each child. Thymic selection shapes the output of TCR recombination in a similar way in related and unrelated pairs, and inherited differences have a minor effect. Normalized repertoire overlap in related mother-child pairs was always slightly higher than in unrelated mother-child pairs, but the difference was never significant. With a sensitivity of approximately 93 clones per million clonotypes, no persistent microchimeric T cell clones were detected. To look for features that set related mother-child pairs apart from unrelated individuals, the researchers ran deep NGS to compare the TCR beta repertoires of mothers and children. The mean age was 40 +/- 4 years for the mothers and around 11 +/- 4 years for the children. After adapters were ligated using NEBNext reagents, the libraries underwent 100+100 nt paired-end sequencing on an Illumina HiSeq 2000. Mother and child libraries were prepared a month apart and sequenced in separate runs to prevent cross-contamination. For each donor, somewhere between roughly 450,000 and 2,100,000 distinct TCR beta clonotypes were identified. Naive TCR beta clonotypes were estimated from low-frequency clonotypes matched to each donor's FACS-determined naive share, without sorting.

The sequenced material came from blood. The rearrangement combines TRBV20-1 with TRBJ2-5; the D gene is possibly TRBD2, with 6 bases matching. Matching the DNA end better, TRBJ2-1 makes the J call doubtful. The clonotype originates from a boy between 10 and 17 years old in good health. The CDR3 loop reads CSARDSGVNEQFF. The nucleotide sequence is TGCAGTGCTAGAGATTCGGGGGTCAATGAGCAGTTCTTC.